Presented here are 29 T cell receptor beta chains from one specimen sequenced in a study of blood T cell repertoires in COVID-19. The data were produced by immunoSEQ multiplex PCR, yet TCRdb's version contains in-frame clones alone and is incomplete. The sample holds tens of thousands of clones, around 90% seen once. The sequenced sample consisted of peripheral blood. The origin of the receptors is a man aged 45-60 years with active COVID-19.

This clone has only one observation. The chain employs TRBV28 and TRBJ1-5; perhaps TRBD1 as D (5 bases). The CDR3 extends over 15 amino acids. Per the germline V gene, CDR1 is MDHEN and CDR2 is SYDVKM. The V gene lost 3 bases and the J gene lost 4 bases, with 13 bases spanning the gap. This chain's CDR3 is CASSFGGVGNQPQHF. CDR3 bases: TGTGCCAGCAGTTTCGGGGGGGTAGGAAATCAGCCCCAGCATTTT. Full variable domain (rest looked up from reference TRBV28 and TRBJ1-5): DVKVTQSSRYLVKRTGEKVFLECVQDMDHENMFWYRQDPGLGLRLIYFSYDVKMKEKGDIPEGYSVSREKKERFSLILESASTNQTSMYLCASSFGGVGNQPQHFGDGTRLSIL.

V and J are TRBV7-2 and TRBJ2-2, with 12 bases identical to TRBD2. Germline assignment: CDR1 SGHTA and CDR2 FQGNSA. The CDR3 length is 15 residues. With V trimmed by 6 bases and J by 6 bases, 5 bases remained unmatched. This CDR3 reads CASRRTSGEAGELFF. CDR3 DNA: TGTGCCAGCAGGCGGACTAGCGGGGAGGCCGGGGAGCTGTTTTTT.

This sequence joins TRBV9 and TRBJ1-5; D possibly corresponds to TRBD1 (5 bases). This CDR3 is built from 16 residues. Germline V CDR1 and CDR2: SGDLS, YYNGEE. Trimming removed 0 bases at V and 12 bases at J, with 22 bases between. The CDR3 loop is CASSVEDSPEQDGQHF. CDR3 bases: TGTGCCAGCAGCGTAGAAGACAGCCCAGAACAGGACGGCCAGCATTTT. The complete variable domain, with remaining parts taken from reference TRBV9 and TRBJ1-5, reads DSGVTQTPKHLITATGQRVTLRCSPRSGDLSVYWYQQSLDQGLQFLIQYYNGEERAKGNILERFSAQQFPDLHSELNLSSLELGDSALYFCASSVEDSPEQDGQHFGDGTRLSIL.

CDR3: CASSWTGLPQPQHF. The CDR3 nucleotides are TGCGCCAGCAGCTGGACAGGGCTGCCTCAGCCCCAGCATTTT. The chain has TRBV5-1 and TRBJ1-5; TRBD1 matches 8 bases. This CDR3 is built from 14 residues. J lost 6 bases, V lost 3 bases, and 5 bases had no gene match. Germline CDR1 is SGHRS and CDR2 is YFSETQ. Using reference TRBV5-1 and TRBJ1-5 for the parts outside the CDR3, the full variable domain is KAGVTQTPRYLIKTRGQQVTLSCSPISGHRSVSWYQQTPGQGLQFLFEYFSETQRNKGNFPGRFSGRQFSNSRSEMNVSTLELGDSALYLCASSWTGLPQPQHFGDGTRLSIL.

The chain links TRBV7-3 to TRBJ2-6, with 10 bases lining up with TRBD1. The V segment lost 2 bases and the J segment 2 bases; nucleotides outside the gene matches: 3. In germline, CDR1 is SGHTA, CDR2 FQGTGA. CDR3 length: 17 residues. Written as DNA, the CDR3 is TGTGCCAGCAGCTTAGGGACAGGGGCAGCTGGGGCCAACGTCCTGACTTTC. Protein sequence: CASSLGTGAAGANVLTF.

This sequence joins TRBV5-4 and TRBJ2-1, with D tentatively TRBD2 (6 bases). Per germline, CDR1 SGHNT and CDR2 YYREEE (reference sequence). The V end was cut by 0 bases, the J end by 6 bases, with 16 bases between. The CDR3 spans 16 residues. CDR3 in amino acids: CASSLGGGGKGNEQFF. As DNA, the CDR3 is TGTGCCAGCAGCTTGGGGGGAGGCGGGAAAGGCAATGAGCAGTTCTTC.

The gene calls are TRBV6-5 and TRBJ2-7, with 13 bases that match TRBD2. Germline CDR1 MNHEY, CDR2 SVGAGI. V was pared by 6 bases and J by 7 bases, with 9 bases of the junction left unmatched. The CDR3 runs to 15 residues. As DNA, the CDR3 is TGTGCCAGCAGACGAACTAGCGGGGGGGCGTTTGAGCAGTACTTC. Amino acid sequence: CASRRTSGGAFEQYF.

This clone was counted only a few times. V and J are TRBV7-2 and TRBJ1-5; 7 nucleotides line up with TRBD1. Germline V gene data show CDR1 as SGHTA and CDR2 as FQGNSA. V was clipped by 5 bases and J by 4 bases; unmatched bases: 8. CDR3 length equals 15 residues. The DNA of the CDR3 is TGTGCCAGCAGCCGGGGGACAGCACAAAATCAGCCCCAGCATTTT. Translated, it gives CASSRGTAQNQPQHF.

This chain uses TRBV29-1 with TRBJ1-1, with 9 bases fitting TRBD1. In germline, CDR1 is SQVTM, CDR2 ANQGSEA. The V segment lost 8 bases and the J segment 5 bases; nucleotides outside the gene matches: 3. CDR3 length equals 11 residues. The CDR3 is CSYRGLTEAFF. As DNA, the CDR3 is TGCAGCTACAGGGGGCTTACTGAAGCTTTCTTT.

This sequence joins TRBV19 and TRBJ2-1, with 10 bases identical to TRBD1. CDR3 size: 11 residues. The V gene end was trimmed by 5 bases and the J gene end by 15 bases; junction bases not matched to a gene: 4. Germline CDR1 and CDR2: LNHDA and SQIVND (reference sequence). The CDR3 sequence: CASSSRDRGFF. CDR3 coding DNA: TGTGCCAGTAGTTCCCGGGACAGGGGGTTCTTC. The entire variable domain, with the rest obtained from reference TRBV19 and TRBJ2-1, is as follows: DGGITQSPKYLFRKEGQNVTLSCEQNLNHDAMYWYRQDPGQGLRLIYYSQIVNDFQKGDIAEGYSVSREKKESFPLTVTSAQKNPTAFYLCASSSRDRGFFGPGTRLTVL.

CDR3 in DNA: TGTGCCAGCAGTTCCGGACTAGCGGGGTCCTACGAGCAGTACTTC. Translation: CASSSGLAGSYEQYF. The V call is TRBV6-5, the J call TRBJ2-7, with TRBD2 matching over 12 bases. Looked up from germline, CDR1 is MNHEY and CDR2 is SVGAGI. The J segment lost 1 base and the V segment lost 4 bases, leaving 2 bases of the junction unmatched. This CDR3 has 15 amino acids.

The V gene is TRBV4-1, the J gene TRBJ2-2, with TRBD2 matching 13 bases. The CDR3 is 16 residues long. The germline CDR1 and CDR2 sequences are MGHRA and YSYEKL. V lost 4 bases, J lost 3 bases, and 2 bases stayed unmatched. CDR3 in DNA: TGCGCCAGCAGCCGGACTAGCGGGGGAGACACCGGGGAGCTGTTTTTT. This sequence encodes CASSRTSGGDTGELFF.

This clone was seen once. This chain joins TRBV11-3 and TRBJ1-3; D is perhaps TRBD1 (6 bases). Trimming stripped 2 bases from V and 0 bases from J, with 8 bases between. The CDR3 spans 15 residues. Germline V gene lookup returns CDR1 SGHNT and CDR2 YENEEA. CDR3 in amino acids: CASSLTGNSGNTIYF. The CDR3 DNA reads TGTGCCAGCAGCTTAACAGGGAACTCTGGAAACACCATATATTTT.

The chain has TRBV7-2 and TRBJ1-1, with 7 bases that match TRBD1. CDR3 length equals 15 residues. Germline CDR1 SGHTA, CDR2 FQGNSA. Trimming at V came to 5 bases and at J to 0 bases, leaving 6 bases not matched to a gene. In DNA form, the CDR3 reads TGTGCCAGCAGCCGCCAGACAGGGATGAACACTGAAGCTTTCTTT. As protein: CASSRQTGMNTEAFF.

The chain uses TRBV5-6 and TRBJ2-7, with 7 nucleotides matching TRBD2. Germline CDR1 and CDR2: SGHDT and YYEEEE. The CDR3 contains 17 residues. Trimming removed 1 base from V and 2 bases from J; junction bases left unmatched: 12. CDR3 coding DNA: TGTGCCAGCAGCTTGCGTAGGGTGACTAGCACACCCTACGAGCAGTACTTC. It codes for CASSLRRVTSTPYEQYF.

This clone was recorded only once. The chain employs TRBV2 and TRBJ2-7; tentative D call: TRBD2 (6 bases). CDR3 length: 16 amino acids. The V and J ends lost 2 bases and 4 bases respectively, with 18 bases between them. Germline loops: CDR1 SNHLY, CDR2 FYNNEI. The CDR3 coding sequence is TGTGCCAGCAGTGAATCGGGGAACGGAGGGATTTACGAGCAGTACTTC. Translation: CASSESGNGGIYEQYF.

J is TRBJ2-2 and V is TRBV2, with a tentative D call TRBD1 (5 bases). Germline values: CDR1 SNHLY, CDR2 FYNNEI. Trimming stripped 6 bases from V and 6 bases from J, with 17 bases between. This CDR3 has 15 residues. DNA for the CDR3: TGTGCCAGCAGCCCCTCCGCCCGGACACCCGGGGAGCTGTTTTTT. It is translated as CASSPSARTPGELFF.

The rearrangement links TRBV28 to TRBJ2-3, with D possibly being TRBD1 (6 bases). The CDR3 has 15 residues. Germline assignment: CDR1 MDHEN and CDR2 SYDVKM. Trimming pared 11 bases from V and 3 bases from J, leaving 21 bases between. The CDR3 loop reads CASTPQGHSTDTQYF. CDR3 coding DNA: TGTGCCTCCACCCCCCAGGGGCATTCAACAGATACGCAGTATTTT.

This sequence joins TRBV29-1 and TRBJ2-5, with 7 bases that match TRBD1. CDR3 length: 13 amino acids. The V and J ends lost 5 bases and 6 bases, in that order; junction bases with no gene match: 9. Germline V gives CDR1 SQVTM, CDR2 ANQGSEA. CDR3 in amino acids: CSVTGTDLQTQYF. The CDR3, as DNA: TGCAGCGTTACGGGGACAGATCTCCAGACCCAGTACTTC.

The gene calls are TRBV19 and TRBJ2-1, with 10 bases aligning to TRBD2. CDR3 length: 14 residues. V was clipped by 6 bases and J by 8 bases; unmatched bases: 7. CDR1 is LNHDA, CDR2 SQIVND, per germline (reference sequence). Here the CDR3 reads CASSSGTSVYEQFF. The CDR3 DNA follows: TGTGCCAGTAGCTCGGGGACTAGCGTCTATGAGCAGTTCTTC.

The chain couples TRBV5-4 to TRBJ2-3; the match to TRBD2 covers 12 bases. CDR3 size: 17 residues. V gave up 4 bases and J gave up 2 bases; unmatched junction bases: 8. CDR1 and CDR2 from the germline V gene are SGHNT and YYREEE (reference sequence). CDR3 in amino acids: CASSTRTSGVFTDTQYF. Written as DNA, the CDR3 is TGTGCCAGCAGCACAAGGACTAGCGGGGTTTTCACAGATACGCAGTATTTT.

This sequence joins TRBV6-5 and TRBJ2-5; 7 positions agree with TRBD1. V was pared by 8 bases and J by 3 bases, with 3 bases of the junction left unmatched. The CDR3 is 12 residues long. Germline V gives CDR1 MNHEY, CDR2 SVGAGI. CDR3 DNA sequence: TGTGCCAGCGGAACAGGGGAAGAGACCCAGTACTTC. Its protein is CASGTGEETQYF.

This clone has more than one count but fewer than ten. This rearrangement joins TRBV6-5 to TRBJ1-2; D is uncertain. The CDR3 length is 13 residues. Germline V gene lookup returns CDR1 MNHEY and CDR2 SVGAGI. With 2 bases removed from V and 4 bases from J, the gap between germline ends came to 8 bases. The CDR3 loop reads CASSYGGTYGYTF. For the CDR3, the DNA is TGTGCCAGCAGTTACGGCGGAACCTATGGCTACACCTTC.

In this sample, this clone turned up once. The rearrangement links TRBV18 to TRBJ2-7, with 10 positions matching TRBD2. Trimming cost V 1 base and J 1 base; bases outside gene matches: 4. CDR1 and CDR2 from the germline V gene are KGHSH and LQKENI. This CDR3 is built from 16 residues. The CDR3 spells CASSPLPSGGSYEQYF. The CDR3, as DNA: TGTGCCAGCTCACCACTACCTAGCGGGGGATCCTACGAGCAGTACTTC.

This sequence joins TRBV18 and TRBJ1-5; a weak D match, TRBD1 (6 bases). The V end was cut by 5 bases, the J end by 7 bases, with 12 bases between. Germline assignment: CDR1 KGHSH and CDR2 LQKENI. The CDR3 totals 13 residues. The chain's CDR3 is CASSVDSEQPQHF. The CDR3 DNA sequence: TGTGCCAGCTCAGTGGACAGTGAGCAGCCCCAGCATTTT. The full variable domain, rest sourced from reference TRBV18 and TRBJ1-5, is NAGVMQNPRHLVRRRGQEARLRCSPMKGHSHVYWYRQLPEEGLKFMVYLQKENIIDESGMPKERFSAEFPKEGPSILRIQQVVRGDSAAYFCASSVDSEQPQHFGDGTRLSIL.

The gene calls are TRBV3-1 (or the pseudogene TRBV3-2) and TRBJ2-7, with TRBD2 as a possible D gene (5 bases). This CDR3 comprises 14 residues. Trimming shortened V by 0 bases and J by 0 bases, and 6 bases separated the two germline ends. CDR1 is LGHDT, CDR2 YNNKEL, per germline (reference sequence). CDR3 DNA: TGTGCCAGCAGCCAAGAGGGGAGCTCCTACGAGCAGTACTTC. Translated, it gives CASSQEGSSYEQYF.

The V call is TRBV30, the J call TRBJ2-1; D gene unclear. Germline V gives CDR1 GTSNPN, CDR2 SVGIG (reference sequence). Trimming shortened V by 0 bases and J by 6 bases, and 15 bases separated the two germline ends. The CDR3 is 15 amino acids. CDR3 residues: CAWSVRGVRINEQFF. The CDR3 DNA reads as TGTGCCTGGAGTGTACGTGGAGTCCGGATCAATGAGCAGTTCTTC.

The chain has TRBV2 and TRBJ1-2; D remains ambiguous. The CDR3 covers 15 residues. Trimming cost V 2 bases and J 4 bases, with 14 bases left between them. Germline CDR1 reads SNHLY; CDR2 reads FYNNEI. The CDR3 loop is CASSENGLGSYGYTF. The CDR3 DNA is TGTGCCAGCAGTGAAAACGGGCTCGGGAGCTATGGCTACACCTTC.

In DNA, the CDR3 is TGTGCCACCAGCAGAGAATGGCTTACGAACACTGAAGCTTTCTTT. It specifies CATSREWLTNTEAFF. J is TRBJ1-1 and V is TRBV15, with D hard to call. This CDR3 contains 15 residues. CDR1 is LNHNV, CDR2 YYDKDF, per germline (reference sequence). V was trimmed by 0 bases and J by 1 base, leaving 9 bases between them.